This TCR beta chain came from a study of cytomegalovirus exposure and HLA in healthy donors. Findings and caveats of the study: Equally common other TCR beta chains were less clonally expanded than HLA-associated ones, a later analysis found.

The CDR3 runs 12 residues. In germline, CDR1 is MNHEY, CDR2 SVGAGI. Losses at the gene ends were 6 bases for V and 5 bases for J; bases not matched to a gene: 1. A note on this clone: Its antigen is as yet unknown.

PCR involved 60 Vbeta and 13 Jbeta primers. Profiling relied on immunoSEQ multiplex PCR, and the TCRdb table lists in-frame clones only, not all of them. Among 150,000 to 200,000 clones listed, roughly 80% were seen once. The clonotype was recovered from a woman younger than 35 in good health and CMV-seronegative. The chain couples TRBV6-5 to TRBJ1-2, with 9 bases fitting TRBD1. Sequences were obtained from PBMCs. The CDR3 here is CASRGQGYGYTF. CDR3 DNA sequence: TGTGCCAGCAGGGGACAGGGATATGGCTACACCTTC.